What follows are 22 T cell receptor beta chains derived from one specimen sequenced in a study of PD-L1 blockade in urothelial cancer. Time point indicated: peripheral blood 6 weeks after treatment start. The protocol was immunoSEQ multiplex PCR, while the TCRdb copy is restricted to in-frame clones and leaves out a portion. The table has around 38,000 clones, around nine tenths seen once. Sequenced here: PBMCs, sampled around atezolizumab (anti-PD-L1) treatment. Source of these receptors: a man aged 55 to 70 with urothelial cancer.

The V call is TRBV9, the J call TRBJ2-5; 7 bases match TRBD1. The length of the CDR3 is 14 residues. The germline CDR1 and CDR2 sequences are SGDLS and YYNGEE. V lost 3 bases to trimming and J lost 4 bases; unmatched junction nucleotides: 6. The CDR3 spells CASSATGQRETQYF. In nucleotides, the CDR3 is TGTGCCAGCAGCGCCACGGGACAGCGAGAGACCCAGTACTTC.

This clone was picked up one time. This sequence joins TRBV6-5 and TRBJ2-1; 7 bases line up with TRBD1. V gave up 5 bases and J gave up 5 bases; unmatched junction bases: 3. CDR1 is MNHEY, CDR2 SVGAGI, per germline. The CDR3 has 13 amino acids. CDR3 in DNA: TGTGCCAGCAGTAGGGGACAGCACAATGAGCAGTTCTTC. This translates into CASSRGQHNEQFF.

The gene calls are TRBV2 and TRBJ2-5; 7 bases agree with TRBD1. V was clipped by 6 bases and J by 5 bases; unmatched bases: 3. The CDR3 covers 12 residues. Germline CDR1 is SNHLY and CDR2 is FYNNEI. This CDR3 is CASRDRVETQYF. CDR3 in DNA: TGTGCCAGCAGAGACAGGGTGGAGACCCAGTACTTC. The entire variable domain, with the rest obtained from reference TRBV2 and TRBJ2-5, is as follows: EPEVTQTPSHQVTQMGQEVILRCVPISNHLYFYWYRQILGQKVEFLVSFYNNEISEKSEIFDDQFSVERPDGSNFTLKIRSTKLEDSAMYFCASRDRVETQYFGPGTRLLVL.

The table lists this clone with a count of one. The V call is TRBV7-2, the J call TRBJ2-1, with 9 bases identical to TRBD1. There are 15 residues in the CDR3. Unmatched junction bases numbered 5, after V lost 5 bases and J lost 3 bases. Looked up from germline, CDR1 is SGHTA and CDR2 is FQGNSA. The CDR3 loop is CASSRDRGNYNEQFF. CDR3 DNA: TGTGCCAGCAGCCGAGACAGGGGGAACTACAATGAGCAGTTCTTC.

The CDR3 reads CASSSQAGIRYEQYF. The CDR3 region has the DNA TGTGCCAGCAGCTCTCAAGCGGGAATACGGTACGAGCAGTACTTC. The J gene is TRBJ2-7, the V gene TRBV7-2; TRBD2 aligns across 7 bases. Germline V lookup: CDR1 SGHTA, CDR2 FQGNSA. V dropped 4 bases and J dropped 4; count of bases not matched to a gene: 10. The CDR3 consists of 15 residues.

The chain has TRBV28 and TRBJ1-2, with 8 bases that match TRBD1. In germline, CDR1 is MDHEN, CDR2 SYDVKM. The CDR3 has 18 amino acids. V was pared by 5 bases and J by 4 bases, with 18 bases of the junction left unmatched. CDR3 amino acids: CASSTGAKHSQGGYGYTF. The CDR3 DNA reads as TGTGCCAGCAGTACAGGGGCGAAACACTCACAGGGGGGCTATGGCTACACCTTC.

This CDR3 reads CASTLFEGHSPLHF. The CDR3 DNA reads as TGTGCCAGCACCCTCTTCGAGGGTCATTCACCCCTCCACTTT. V usage is TRBV7-2 and J usage is TRBJ1-6; D is ambiguous. Trimming left V 7 bases short and J 8 bases short, with 15 bases between. CDR1 is SGHTA, CDR2 FQGNSA, per germline. The CDR3 is 14 amino acids.

As regards this clone: Relative to the germline gene, one junction end is altered; a read error may explain this. This chain joins TRBV7-7 and TRBJ2-5, with 7 bases that match TRBD2. Germline V gene sequence: CDR1 SSHAT, CDR2 FNYEAQ (reference sequence). The CDR3 loop spans 16 amino acids. The CDR3 here is CASSPEVGGNQETQYF. CDR3 in DNA: TGTGCTAGCAGCCCCGAGGTCGGGGGGAACCAAGAGACCCAGTACTTC.

The chain employs TRBV18 and TRBJ2-7; 9 positions agree with TRBD1. The V gene end was trimmed by 3 bases and the J gene end by 3 bases; junction bases not matched to a gene: 3. Germline lookup yields CDR1 KGHSH and CDR2 LQKENI. The CDR3 sequence is 14 residues long. The CDR3 DNA sequence: TGTGCCAGCTCACCGAAGACAGGGGGCTACGAGCAGTACTTC. It specifies CASSPKTGGYEQYF.

This chain uses TRBV5-1 with TRBJ1-2, with 7 bases identical to TRBD1. J gave up 8 bases and V 5 bases, and 12 bases lay outside the gene matches. Germline assignment: CDR1 SGHRS and CDR2 YFSETQ. CDR3 size: 14 residues. The CDR3 here is CASRPFTGEDGYTF. CDR3 bases: TGCGCCAGCAGACCTTTTACAGGGGAGGACGGCTACACCTTC.

The chain links TRBV5-1 to TRBJ2-7; TRBD1 matches at 7 bases. The V segment lost 3 bases and the J segment 1 base; nucleotides outside the gene matches: 1. Per the germline V gene, CDR1 is SGHRS and CDR2 is YFSETQ. CDR3 length: 13 amino acids. Here the CDR3 reads CASSWGQSYEQYF. CDR3 DNA: TGCGCCAGCAGCTGGGGACAGTCCTACGAGCAGTACTTC.

This clone was seen just once. This chain links TRBV6-6 with TRBJ2-5, with 8 bases lining up with TRBD1. After removal of 6 bases from V and 4 bases from J, the junction contained 7 bases not matched to a gene. The CDR3 runs to 14 residues. Per the germline V gene, CDR1 is MNHNY and CDR2 is SVGAGI (reference sequence). The CDR3 region is CASRWQGAGETQYF. Written as DNA, the CDR3 is TGTGCCAGCAGATGGCAGGGGGCCGGAGAGACCCAGTACTTC.

This chain links TRBV14 with TRBJ1-1; 8 bases align to TRBD1. J lost 7 bases, V lost 3 bases, and 16 bases had no gene match. The CDR3 totals 17 residues. Germline values: CDR1 SGHDN, CDR2 FVKESK. The CDR3 DNA follows: TGTGCCAGCAGCCAGTTTAGCGGGCCGCATGGACAGGGTGAAGCTTTCTTT. It yields the protein CASSQFSGPHGQGEAFF. Looking up the rest from reference TRBV14 and TRBJ1-1 gives the full variable domain: EAGVTQFPSHSVIEKGQTVTLRCDPISGHDNLYWYRRVMGKEIKFLLHFVKESKQDESGMPNNRFLAERTGGTYSTLKVQPAELEDSGVYFCASSQFSGPHGQGEAFFGQGTRLTVV.

This chain links TRBV18 with TRBJ1-4, with TRBD1 as a possible D gene (5 bases). From germline, CDR1 is KGHSH and CDR2 LQKENI. The ends were cut back, 4 bases at V and 0 bases at J, with 18 bases in the middle. The CDR3 spans 18 residues. The CDR3 is CASSQMGRGPATNEKLFF. CDR3 sequence (DNA): TGTGCCAGCTCACAAATGGGGCGGGGCCCCGCAACTAATGAAAAACTGTTTTTT.

This clone was counted a single time. This chain uses TRBV18 with TRBJ1-4, with D unresolved. The CDR3 runs 14 residues. The ends were cut back, 2 bases at V and 3 bases at J, with 7 bases in the middle. Looked up from germline, CDR1 is KGHSH and CDR2 is LQKENI. The CDR3: CASSPTGSNEKLFF. The CDR3 region has the DNA TGTGCCAGCTCACCAACGGGGTCTAATGAAAAACTGTTTTTT.

The chain links TRBV18 to TRBJ2-7, with TRBD2 identical over 12 bases. The CDR3 has 16 amino acids. With V trimmed by 3 bases and J by 4 bases, 7 bases remained unmatched. Germline CDR1 and CDR2: KGHSH and LQKENI. CDR3 region: CASSPGTSGLLYEQYF. The CDR3, as DNA: TGTGCCAGCTCACCCGGGACTAGCGGGTTACTATACGAGCAGTACTTC.

The V and J genes are TRBV18 and TRBJ1-3; no reliable D call. This CDR3 spans 17 amino acids. V gave up 2 bases and J gave up 4 bases, with 18 bases separating them. Germline V gives CDR1 KGHSH, CDR2 LQKENI. Here the CDR3 reads CASSPGRPGDTGNTIYF. The CDR3 DNA reads TGTGCCAGCTCACCAGGACGCCCCGGGGATACGGGAAACACCATATATTTT.

This chain joins TRBV6-1 and TRBJ2-3; 8 bases are shared with TRBD2. The CDR3 is 14 residues long. CDR1 MNHNS and CDR2 SASEGT come from the germline V gene. With V trimmed by 1 base and J by 5 bases, 2 bases remained unmatched. CDR3 region: CASSEVGGGDTQYF. The CDR3 coding sequence is TGTGCCAGCAGTGAAGTCGGGGGGGGAGATACGCAGTATTTT.

The chain combines TRBV10-3 with TRBJ2-7, with D possibly matching TRBD2 (5 bases). Germline V gene data show CDR1 as ENHRY and CDR2 as SYGVKD. V lost 6 bases, J lost 0 bases, and 15 bases lay in between. The CDR3 contains 15 residues. The CDR3 here is CAISGGSSISYEQYF. As DNA, the CDR3 is TGTGCCATCAGCGGCGGGTCCTCTATCTCCTACGAGCAGTACTTC.

The chain uses TRBV5-1 and TRBJ1-5; D might be TRBD1 (6 bases). Germline V CDR1 and CDR2: SGHRS, YFSETQ. Trimming shortened V by 6 bases and J by 0 bases, and 13 bases separated the two germline ends. The CDR3 length is 15 residues. The CDR3 reads CASKRDNYSNQPQHF. The CDR3 nucleotides read TGCGCCAGCAAACGGGACAACTATAGCAATCAGCCCCAGCATTTT.

V is TRBV27 and J is TRBJ2-7; D gene uncertain. Trimming shortened V by 7 bases and J by 8 bases, and 18 bases separated the two germline ends. Germline CDR1 reads MNHEY; CDR2 reads SMNVEV (reference sequence). This CDR3 has 13 residues. CDR3 nucleotide sequence: TGTGCCAGCACTCAAACCTACCCAACGAAGCAGTACTTC. It yields the protein CASTQTYPTKQYF.

The chain is built from TRBV11-2 and TRBJ2-3; possible D gene TRBD2, 6 bases. The CDR3 is 15 residues long. Trimming cost V 3 bases and J 4 bases, with 14 bases left between them. Per germline, CDR1 SGHAT and CDR2 FQNNGV. The DNA for the CDR3 is TGTGCCAGCAGCTTGTCGCCTAGCGTGCCAGATACGCAGTATTTT. Its protein is CASSLSPSVPDTQYF.